A selection of T cell receptor beta chains follows, all from one sample in a study of blood T cell repertoires in COVID-19. Clones were sequenced by immunoSEQ multiplex PCR, and TCRdb holds only the in-frame ones, with some missing. The table includes about 120,000 clones, almost 85% detected once. Sequenced input: peripheral blood. The source is a man aged 65 to 85 with active or convalescent COVID-19. CDR3s include the opening cysteine and the closing phenylalanine or tryptophan. Fields, in order: CDR3 protein, CDR3 DNA, J gene, V gene, clone size, D gene. D genes are given only for firm matches. A clone size is listed for some rows: how often the clone was seen (once, few, many), or a class if it is expanded.

CASSYSFLDRSYEQYF TGTGCCAGCAGTTACTCTTTCCTGGACAGATCCTACGAGCAGTACTTC TRBJ2-7 TRBV6-5 NA NA
CASSAPLDGRGADTQYF TGCGCCAGCAGCGCCCCGCTGGACGGGAGGGGAGCAGATACGCAGTATTTT TRBJ2-3 TRBV5-1 NA TRBD2
CASSHKATNEKLFF TGTGCCAGCAGCCACAAAGCAACTAATGAAAAACTGTTTTTT TRBJ1-4 TRBV6-2/TRBV6-3 NA NA
CASSLAVARVEKLFF TGTGCCAGCAGCTTGGCAGTGGCCCGGGTTGAAAAACTGTTTTTT TRBJ1-4 TRBV5-8 NA NA
CASSPTGKGSPLHF TGTGCCAGCAGTCCGACAGGGAAAGGTTCACCCCTCCACTTT TRBJ1-6 TRBV6-5 few TRBD1
CASRGDRVHEQFF TGTGCCAGCAGAGGGGACAGGGTGCATGAGCAGTTCTTC TRBJ2-1 TRBV5-4 many TRBD1
CASSWTITDTQYF TGCGCCAGCAGCTGGACAATTACAGATACGCAGTATTTT TRBJ2-3 TRBV5-1 NA NA
CASSSPGLGGYTF TGCGCCAGCAGCTCGCCGGGACTGGGAGGCTACACCTTC TRBJ1-2 TRBV5-1 NA NA
CAWRAYSGRTDTQYF TGTGCCTGGAGGGCTTATAGCGGGAGAACAGATACGCAGTATTTT TRBJ2-3 TRBV30 NA TRBD2
CASRTDSVTYEQYF TGTGCCAGCAGAACGGACAGTGTGACCTACGAGCAGTACTTC TRBJ2-7 TRBV6-5 NA NA
CSVNEGYSGNTIYF TGCAGCGTAAATGAGGGTTACTCTGGAAACACCATATATTTT TRBJ1-3 TRBV29-1 NA NA
CATRQGVDQPQHF TGTGCCACCAGACAGGGGGTTGATCAGCCCCAGCATTTT TRBJ1-5 TRBV24-1 NA TRBD1
CASSPEVQGPFAGELFF TGTGCCAGCAGCCCCGAGGTCCAGGGGCCTTTCGCCGGGGAGCTGTTTTTT TRBJ2-2 TRBV7-6 NA NA
CASSLRVQGSTEAFF TGTGCCAGCAGCTTGCGCGTCCAGGGAAGCACTGAAGCTTTCTTT TRBJ1-1 TRBV5-5 NA NA
CASSYVAGGETGDTQYF TGTGCCAGCAGTTACGTGGCGGGAGGGGAAACGGGGGATACGCAGTATTTT TRBJ2-3 TRBV6-2/TRBV6-3 NA TRBD2
CASSYLGQPQHF TGTGCCAGCAGTTACCTAGGACAGCCCCAGCATTTT TRBJ1-5 TRBV6-2/TRBV6-3 NA NA
CASSLVVGREGPEAFF TGTGCCAGCAGCTTAGTGGTTGGCAGGGAGGGCCCTGAAGCTTTCTTT TRBJ1-1 TRBV7-8 NA NA
CASSLGGGLRETQYF TGCGCCAGCAGCTTGGGTGGTGGACTTCGGGAGACCCAGTACTTC TRBJ2-5 TRBV5-1 NA NA
CASRPGGENEQFF TGTGCCAGCAGACCCGGGGGGGAGAATGAGCAGTTCTTC TRBJ2-1 TRBV6-5 few TRBD2
CASSPSKNYGYTF TGTGCCAGCTCACCAAGCAAAAACTATGGCTACACCTTC TRBJ1-2 TRBV18 NA NA
CASADRVGQPQHF TGTGCCAGCGCGGACAGGGTAGGACAGCCCCAGCATTTT TRBJ1-5 TRBV3-1/TRBV3-2 NA TRBD1